Presented here are 27 T cell receptor beta chains from one specimen sequenced in a study of T cell clonotyping in hematopoietic cell transplantation. Described time point: recipient sample about 28 days before transplant, after cytoreduction. Produced via immunoSEQ multiplex PCR; TCRdb's table is partial and in-frame only. Of fewer than 50,000 clones listed, around 86% are singletons. The material was peripheral blood mononuclear cells, obtained before stem cell transplant. These receptors all stem from a man in his sixties with biphenotypic leukemia. Some clones in this sample may be carry-over from other donors' samples.

The chain links TRBV25-1 to TRBJ2-7; possible D gene TRBD2, 5 bases. V lost 3 bases, J lost 2 bases, and 11 bases lay in between. Germline assignment: CDR1 MGHDK and CDR2 SYGVNS. The CDR3 covers 14 residues. Here the CDR3 DNA reads TGTGCCAGCAGTGATTTAACCGGGGCCTACGAGCAGTACTTC. Amino acids: CASSDLTGAYEQYF.

The V and J genes are TRBV19 and TRBJ2-5, with D possibly matching TRBD1 (6 bases). Trimming stripped 3 bases from V and 5 bases from J, with 13 bases between. The CDR3 consists of 14 residues. Germline V CDR1 and CDR2: LNHDA, SQIVND (reference sequence). DNA of the CDR3: TGTGCCAGTAGTATCGCCAGGGGCCCCGAGACCCAGTACTTC. This encodes CASSIARGPETQYF.

This clone was detected only a few times. The V and J genes are TRBV7-9 and TRBJ2-7; 9 positions agree with TRBD1. The germline CDR1 and CDR2 sequences are SEHNR and FQNEAQ (reference sequence). Trimming cost V 3 bases and J 5 bases; bases outside gene matches: 5. The CDR3 runs to 14 residues. CDR3 sequence: CASSFAGQGNEQYF. The CDR3 DNA reads as TGTGCCAGCAGCTTTGCGGGACAGGGTAACGAGCAGTACTTC. Based on the CDR3 plus reference TRBV7-9 and TRBJ2-7, the full variable domain is DTGVSQNPRHKITKRGQNVTFRCDPISEHNRLYWYRQTLGQGPEFLTYFQNEAQLEKSRLLSDRFSAERPKGSFSTLEIQRTEQGDSAMYLCASSFAGQGNEQYFGPGTRLTVT.

V gene TRBV7-8 combines with J gene TRBJ2-5; D gene uncertain. This CDR3 comprises 14 residues. In germline, CDR1 is SGHVS, CDR2 FQNEAQ. V was trimmed by 1 base and J by 1 base, leaving 7 bases between them. The CDR3 nucleotides are TGTGCCAGCAGCTTAGAACACAGCCAAGAGACCCAGTACTTC. Its protein is CASSLEHSQETQYF.

This sequence joins TRBV28 and TRBJ2-3; 12 nucleotides line up with TRBD2. The CDR3 has 20 amino acids. V trimming: 3 bases; J trimming: 2 bases; junction bases outside the gene matches: 15. Per the germline V gene, CDR1 is MDHEN and CDR2 is SYDVKM. DNA for the CDR3: TGTGCCAGCAGTTTCCTACTTACTAGCGGGAGGCCCTTCTCCACAGATACGCAGTATTTT. Its translation: CASSFLLTSGRPFSTDTQYF. The full variable domain, in which reference TRBV28 and TRBJ2-3 provide the parts outside the CDR3, is DVKVTQSSRYLVKRTGEKVFLECVQDMDHENMFWYRQDPGLGLRLIYFSYDVKMKEKGDIPEGYSVSREKKERFSLILESASTNQTSMYLCASSFLLTSGRPFSTDTQYFGPGTRLTVL.

The rearrangement joins TRBV5-8 to TRBJ2-1, with D uncertain. The V and J ends lost 9 bases and 15 bases respectively, with 19 bases between them. Germline CDR1 SGHTS, CDR2 YDEGEE. The length of the CDR3 is 11 residues. The DNA for the CDR3 is TGTGCCACCGTGCTGGGGATTAGCCCGTTCTTC. This gives the protein CATVLGISPFF.

The CDR3, as DNA: TGTGCCAGCCTAGGGCGGGAGGGGCCGTTAGACGAGCAGTACTTC. This translates into CASLGREGPLDEQYF. The chain carries TRBV28 and TRBJ2-7, with TRBD2 identical over 9 bases. The CDR3 is 15 amino acids. J gave up 5 bases and V 8 bases, and 13 bases lay outside the gene matches. Germline V CDR1 and CDR2: MDHEN, SYDVKM.

The chain combines TRBV30 with TRBJ1-5; TRBD1 agrees at 7 bases. V was clipped by 0 bases and J by 7 bases; unmatched bases: 6. Per the germline V gene, CDR1 is GTSNPN and CDR2 is SVGIG (reference sequence). This CDR3 region has 14 residues. The chain's CDR3 is CAWSVRQGGQPQHF. CDR3 nucleotide sequence: TGTGCCTGGAGTGTACGACAGGGTGGACAGCCCCAGCATTTT.

This clone was counted between two and nine times. This chain links TRBV30 with TRBJ1-1, with 7 bases identical to TRBD1. The V and J ends lost 2 bases and 4 bases, in that order; junction bases with no gene match: 4. This CDR3 is 13 amino acids long. CDR1 is GTSNPN and CDR2 is SVGIG in the germline V gene (reference sequence). The CDR3 loop reads CAWSPGGSTEAFF. The CDR3 DNA follows: TGTGCCTGGAGTCCAGGGGGTAGCACTGAAGCTTTCTTT.

This clone appeared a single time. This rearrangement joins TRBV30 to TRBJ2-7; D remains ambiguous. Trimming pared 0 bases from V and 6 bases from J, leaving 9 bases between. The CDR3 has 12 amino acids. Germline-derived CDR1 and CDR2 are GTSNPN and SVGIG (reference sequence). The CDR3 bases are TGTGCCTGGAGTGTACCCTCGGTCGAGCAGTACTTC. As protein: CAWSVPSVEQYF.

The genes are TRBV21-1 and TRBJ1-2; TRBD1 is taken as the D call from the table, unchecked against the DNA. TRBV21-1 is deemed a pseudogene. This CDR3 comprises 14 residues. DNA for the CDR3: TGTGCCAGCATCCAACCACAGGGAAACTATGGCTACACCTTC. Its translation: CASIQPQGNYGYTF.

The rearrangement uses TRBV11-2 and TRBJ1-2; TRBD1 matches at 10 bases. CDR1 SGHAT and CDR2 FQNNGV come from the germline V gene. The CDR3 length is 14 residues. V lost 4 bases, J lost 13 bases, and 12 bases stayed unmatched. CDR3 in DNA: TGTGCCAGCAGCTCGCCCCGGGACAGGGGTGGAAGCACCTTC. The encoded protein is CASSSPRDRGGSTF. Filled out from reference TRBV11-2 and TRBJ1-2, the complete variable domain reads EAGVAQSPRYKIIEKRQSVAFWCNPISGHATLYWYQQILGQGPKLLIQFQNNGVVDDSQLPKDRFSAERLKGVDSTLKIQPAKLEDSAVYLCASSSPRDRGGSTFGSGTRLTVV.

This chain connects TRBV14 to TRBJ1-4; possibly TRBD1 for D (5 bases). Germline CDR1 SGHDN, CDR2 FVKESK. V shed 4 bases and J shed 8 bases, with 11 bases lying between them. The CDR3 has 13 residues. CDR3: CASSRGTGEKLFF. The DNA for the CDR3 is TGTGCCAGCAGCCGCGGGACCGGAGAAAAACTGTTTTTT. Variable domain in full (rest from reference TRBV14 and TRBJ1-4): EAGVTQFPSHSVIEKGQTVTLRCDPISGHDNLYWYRRVMGKEIKFLLHFVKESKQDESGMPNNRFLAERTGGTYSTLKVQPAELEDSGVYFCASSRGTGEKLFFGSGTQLSVL.

The chain combines TRBV7-2 with TRBJ2-1; possibly TRBD1 for D (5 bases). V was trimmed by 5 bases and J by 3 bases, leaving 14 bases between them. This CDR3 has 15 amino acids. CDR1 and CDR2 (germline): SGHTA, FQGNSA. In nucleotides, the CDR3 is TGTGCCAGCAGCCCTGCGACCAGGGTCTACAATGAGCAGTTCTTC. It codes for CASSPATRVYNEQFF.

The chain links TRBV5-1 to TRBJ2-3, with TRBD2 matching 7 bases. Germline V gene data show CDR1 as SGHRS and CDR2 as YFSETQ. V lost 5 bases to trimming and J lost 0 bases; unmatched junction nucleotides: 6. The CDR3 covers 15 residues. CDR3 region: CASRLLATSTDTQYF. CDR3 nucleotides: TGCGCCAGCAGGTTACTAGCGACTAGCACAGATACGCAGTATTTT.

The genes are TRBV28 and TRBJ2-2; 7 bases fit TRBD1. The V segment lost 5 bases and the J segment 4 bases; nucleotides outside the gene matches: 7. The CDR3 is 15 amino acids. Looked up from germline, CDR1 is MDHEN and CDR2 is SYDVKM. CDR3 in amino acids: CASSPDRAGTGELFF. The CDR3 DNA sequence: TGTGCCAGCAGTCCCGACAGGGCGGGCACCGGGGAGCTGTTTTTT.

The chain couples TRBV25-1 to TRBJ1-3; D uncertain. The germline V and J ends were trimmed by 5 bases and 0 bases, with 11 bases remaining between them. Germline V lookup: CDR1 MGHDK, CDR2 SYGVNS. The CDR3 has 15 residues. The chain's CDR3 is CASSSPVNSGNTIYF. CDR3 sequence (DNA): TGTGCCAGCAGTTCCCCCGTCAACTCTGGAAACACCATATATTTT.

CDR3 bases: TGTGCCTGGAGTGAACTAGCCAAAAACATTCAGTACTTC. Its protein is CAWSELAKNIQYF. The genes are TRBV30 and TRBJ2-4; D is ambiguous. Germline V gene data show CDR1 as GTSNPN and CDR2 as SVGIG (reference sequence). This CDR3 has 13 residues. With 1 base removed from V and 0 bases from J, the gap between germline ends came to 4 bases.

This clone was observed once. The J gene is TRBJ1-1, the V gene TRBV29-1, with TRBD1 identical over 8 bases. Germline lookup yields CDR1 SQVTM and CDR2 ANQGSEA. V was clipped by 7 bases and J by 6 bases; unmatched bases: 13. The CDR3 loop spans 14 amino acids. CDR3 DNA sequence: TGCAGCGCACTAGGACAGGGAATGAGACCTGAAGCTTTCTTT. Protein: CSALGQGMRPEAFF.

V usage is TRBV5-6 and J usage is TRBJ2-7, with D unclear. CDR1 is SGHDT, CDR2 YYEEEE, per germline. Trimming left V 2 bases short and J 3 bases short, with 9 bases between. The CDR3 is made up of 13 amino acids. In DNA form, the CDR3 reads TGTGCCAGCAGCTTCGGGTTGGGCTACGAGCAGTACTTC. This translates into CASSFGLGYEQYF.

The gene calls are TRBV9 and TRBJ1-4, with D possibly being TRBD1 (5 bases). Germline assignment: CDR1 SGDLS and CDR2 YYNGEE. V lost 3 bases and J 8 bases, leaving 17 bases between the germline ends. The length of the CDR3 is 15 residues. Here the CDR3 DNA reads TGTGCCAGCAGCGAAGGGGTTGATTTTGGAGAAAAACTGTTTTTT. Translation gives CASSEGVDFGEKLFF.

CDR3 coding DNA: TGTGCCAGCAGCCCTACTAGCGGGAGTTGGAATGAGCAGTTCTTC. Protein: CASSPTSGSWNEQFF. The V call is TRBV6-4, the J call TRBJ2-1, with TRBD2 matching 11 bases. In germline, CDR1 is MRHNA, CDR2 SNTAGT. CDR3 length: 15 amino acids. The V segment lost 6 bases and the J segment 7 bases; nucleotides outside the gene matches: 8.

The rearrangement joins TRBV9 to TRBJ1-1, with 9 bases identical to TRBD1. The CDR3 runs to 15 residues. The V gene's germline CDR1 is SGDLS and CDR2 YYNGEE. Trimming removed 4 bases from V and 10 bases from J; junction bases left unmatched: 14. The CDR3 DNA is TGTGCCAGCAGCCGACTGGGGACAGGGATTACGAGAGCTTTCTTT. The encoded protein is CASSRLGTGITRAFF. Complete variable domain (other parts from reference TRBV9 and TRBJ1-1): DSGVTQTPKHLITATGQRVTLRCSPRSGDLSVYWYQQSLDQGLQFLIQYYNGEERAKGNILERFSAQQFPDLHSELNLSSLELGDSALYFCASSRLGTGITRAFFGQGTRLTVV.

J is TRBJ1-5 and V is TRBV5-1; no definite D call. Germline V gene lookup returns CDR1 SGHRS and CDR2 YFSETQ. The CDR3 spans 13 residues. Trimming cost V 0 bases and J 3 bases, with 4 bases left between them. CDR3 region: CASSLAVNQPQHF. The CDR3 bases are TGCGCCAGCAGCTTGGCTGTCAATCAGCCCCAGCATTTT.

The chain links TRBV11-3 to TRBJ1-3; 8 bases fit TRBD1. The CDR3 contains 14 residues. The trim removed 2 bases at V and 8 bases at J, leaving 5 bases unmatched. Germline V gives CDR1 SGHNT, CDR2 YENEEA. The CDR3 here is CASSLQGASDTIYF. CDR3 nucleotides: TGTGCCAGCAGCTTACAGGGGGCGTCGGACACCATATATTTT.

Only one count was recorded for this clone. The chain has TRBV5-1 and TRBJ1-1, with 11 bases that match TRBD1. Germline CDR1 is SGHRS and CDR2 is YFSETQ. V dropped 9 bases and J dropped 6; count of bases not matched to a gene: 13. CDR3 length equals 15 residues. The chain's CDR3 is CATTTQPGQGAEAFF. The CDR3 DNA follows: TGCGCCACCACTACACAGCCGGGACAGGGGGCTGAAGCTTTCTTT.

The V gene is TRBV19, the J gene TRBJ2-7; possibly TRBD2 for D (5 bases). CDR3 length equals 15 residues. Trimming stripped 7 bases from V and 8 bases from J, with 24 bases between. The germline gives CDR1 LNHDA, CDR2 SQIVND (reference sequence). For the CDR3, the DNA is TGTGCCAGTACCCCATCGGGATCCCGTTTTGGGCAGCAGTACTTC. Amino acid sequence: CASTPSGSRFGQQYF.